This is a list of T cell receptor beta chains from one sample in a study of human T cells and chemical hapten exposure. Each CDR3 protein gets one entry after TCRdb re-called the RACE reads with MiXCR. The top ten hold about 8.1% of the sample, which has 70,000 to 75,000 distinct CDR3 sequences, about 32% seen once. Here the sequenced sample was whole blood, taken in connection with sensitization to the hapten diphenylcyclopropenone (DPC). The receptors were sampled from a man aged 40-49 years with alopecia areata. Some clones in this sample may be carry-over from other donors' samples. Each CDR3 is given with its conserved first and last residue.

>TRBJ2-5|TRBV6-6
CASSNLDCIGETQYF
>TRBJ2-7|TRBV7-9
CASRIGTSGQYF
>TRBJ1-2|TRBV6-5
CASSPYGGNYGYTF
>TRBJ2-7|TRBV7-2
CASSLGIGAGTGSHEQYF
>TRBJ2-7|TRBV19
CASSYGQSYEQYF
>TRBJ1-1|TRBV12-3/TRBV12-4
CASSFQGAWTEAFF
>TRBJ2-1|TRBV7-2
CASSLGGGRAEYEQFF
>TRBJ2-3|TRBV4-3
CASSQTSISSDTQYF
>TRBJ2-2|TRBV20-1
CSARDRDRPNTGELFF
>TRBJ2-1|TRBV12-3/TRBV12-4
CASSVYPYNEQFF